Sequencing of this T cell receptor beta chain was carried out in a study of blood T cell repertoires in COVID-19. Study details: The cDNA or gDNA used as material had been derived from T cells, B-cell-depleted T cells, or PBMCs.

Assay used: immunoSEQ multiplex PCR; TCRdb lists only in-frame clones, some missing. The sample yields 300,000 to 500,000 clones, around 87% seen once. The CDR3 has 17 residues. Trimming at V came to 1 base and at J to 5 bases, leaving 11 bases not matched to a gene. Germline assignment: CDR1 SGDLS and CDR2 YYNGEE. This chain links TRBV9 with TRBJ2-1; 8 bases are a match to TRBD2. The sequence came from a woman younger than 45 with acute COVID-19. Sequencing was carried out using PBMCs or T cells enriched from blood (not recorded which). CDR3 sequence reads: CASSVFGTGGPDNEQFF. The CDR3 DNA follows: TGTGCCAGCAGCGTATTCGGTACGGGGGGGCCCGACAATGAGCAGTTCTTC.